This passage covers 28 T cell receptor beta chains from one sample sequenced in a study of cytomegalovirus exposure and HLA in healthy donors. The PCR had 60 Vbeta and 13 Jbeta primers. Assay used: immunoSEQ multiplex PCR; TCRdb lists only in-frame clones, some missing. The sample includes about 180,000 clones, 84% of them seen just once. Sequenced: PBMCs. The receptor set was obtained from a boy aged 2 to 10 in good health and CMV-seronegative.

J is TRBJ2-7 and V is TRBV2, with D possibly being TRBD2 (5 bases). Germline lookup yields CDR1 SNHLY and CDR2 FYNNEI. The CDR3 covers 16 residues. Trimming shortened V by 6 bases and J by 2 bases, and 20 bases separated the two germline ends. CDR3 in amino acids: CASRISAGVGPYEQYF. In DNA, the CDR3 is TGTGCCAGCAGGATTTCGGCCGGGGTCGGTCCCTACGAGCAGTACTTC.

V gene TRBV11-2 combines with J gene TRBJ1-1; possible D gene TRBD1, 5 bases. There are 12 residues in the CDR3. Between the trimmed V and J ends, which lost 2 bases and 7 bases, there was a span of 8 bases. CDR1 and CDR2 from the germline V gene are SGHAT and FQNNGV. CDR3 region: CASSLRQIEAFF. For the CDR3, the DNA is TGTGCCAGCAGCTTACGACAGATTGAAGCTTTCTTT.

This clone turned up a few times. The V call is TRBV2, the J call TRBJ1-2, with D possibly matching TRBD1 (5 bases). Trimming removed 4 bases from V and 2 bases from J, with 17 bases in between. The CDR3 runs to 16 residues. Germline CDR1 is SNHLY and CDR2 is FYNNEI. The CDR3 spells CASSVFRTGGNYGYTF. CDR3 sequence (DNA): TGTGCCAGCAGTGTGTTCAGGACCGGGGGGAACTATGGCTACACCTTC.

The CDR3 DNA follows: TGTGCCAGCAGCCAGCAGCCGCGACTCCAGTCCAATGAGCAGTTCTTC. Protein product: CASSQQPRLQSNEQFF. The chain is built from TRBV7-2 and TRBJ2-1; D uncertain. V dropped 5 bases and J dropped 6 bases, with 20 bases sitting between them. Germline CDR1 and CDR2: SGHTA and FQGNSA. This CDR3 region has 16 residues.

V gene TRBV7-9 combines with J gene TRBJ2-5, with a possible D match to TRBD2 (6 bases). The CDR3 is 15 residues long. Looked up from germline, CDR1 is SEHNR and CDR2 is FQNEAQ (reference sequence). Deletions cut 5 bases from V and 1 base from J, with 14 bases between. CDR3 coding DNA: TGTGCCAGCAGCCCTCGGGGGTACCTCCAAGAGACCCAGTACTTC. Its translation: CASSPRGYLQETQYF.

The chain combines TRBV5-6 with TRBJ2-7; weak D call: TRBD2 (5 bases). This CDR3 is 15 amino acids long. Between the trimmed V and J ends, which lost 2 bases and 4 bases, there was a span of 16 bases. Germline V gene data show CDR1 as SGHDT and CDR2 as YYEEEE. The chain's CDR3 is CASSFKTEAVYEQYF. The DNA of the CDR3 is TGTGCCAGCAGCTTTAAGACGGAGGCGGTTTACGAGCAGTACTTC.

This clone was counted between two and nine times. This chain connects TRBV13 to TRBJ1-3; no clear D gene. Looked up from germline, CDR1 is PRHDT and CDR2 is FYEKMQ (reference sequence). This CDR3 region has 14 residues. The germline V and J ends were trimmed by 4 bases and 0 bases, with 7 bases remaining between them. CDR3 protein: CASSSHNSGNTIYF. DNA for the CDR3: TGTGCCAGCAGCTCCCACAACTCTGGAAACACCATATATTTT.

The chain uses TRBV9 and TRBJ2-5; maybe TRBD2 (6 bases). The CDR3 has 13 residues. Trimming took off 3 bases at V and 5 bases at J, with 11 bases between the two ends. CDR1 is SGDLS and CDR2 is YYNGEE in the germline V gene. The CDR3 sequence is CASSAFGGETQYF. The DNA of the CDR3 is TGTGCCAGCAGCGCCTTTGGAGGGGAGACCCAGTACTTC.

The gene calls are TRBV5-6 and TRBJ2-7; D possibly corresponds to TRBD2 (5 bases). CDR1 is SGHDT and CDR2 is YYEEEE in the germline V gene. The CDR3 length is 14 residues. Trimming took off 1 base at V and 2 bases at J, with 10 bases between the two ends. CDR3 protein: CASSLIASAYEQYF. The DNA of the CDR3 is TGTGCCAGCAGCTTGATAGCGTCCGCCTACGAGCAGTACTTC.

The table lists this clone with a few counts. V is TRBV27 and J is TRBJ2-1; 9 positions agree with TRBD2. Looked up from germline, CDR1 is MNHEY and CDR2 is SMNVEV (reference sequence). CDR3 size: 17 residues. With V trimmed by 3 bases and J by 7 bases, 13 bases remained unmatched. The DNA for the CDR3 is TGTGCCAGCAGTTTTAAGGCGGGAGGGCCGTGGGGGAATGAGCAGTTCTTC. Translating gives CASSFKAGGPWGNEQFF.

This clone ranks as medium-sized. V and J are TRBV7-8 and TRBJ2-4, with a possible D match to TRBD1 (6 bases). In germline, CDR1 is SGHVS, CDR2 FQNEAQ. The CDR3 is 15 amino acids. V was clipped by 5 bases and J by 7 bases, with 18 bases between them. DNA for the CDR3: TGTGCCAGCAGCAAGAATCCACAGGGTACCAACATTCAGTACTTC. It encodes CASSKNPQGTNIQYF.

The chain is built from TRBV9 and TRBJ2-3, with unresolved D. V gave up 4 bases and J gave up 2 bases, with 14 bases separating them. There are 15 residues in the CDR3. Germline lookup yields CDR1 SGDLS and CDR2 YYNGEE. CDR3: CASSLDAYITDTQYF. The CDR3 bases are TGTGCCAGCAGCCTAGACGCGTATATCACAGATACGCAGTATTTT.

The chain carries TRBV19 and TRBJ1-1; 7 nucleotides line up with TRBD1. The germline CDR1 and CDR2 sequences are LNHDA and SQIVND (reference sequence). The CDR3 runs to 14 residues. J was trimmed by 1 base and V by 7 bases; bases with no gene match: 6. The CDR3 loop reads CASTSQGRNTEAFF. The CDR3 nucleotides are TGTGCCAGTACCTCACAGGGGCGGAACACTGAAGCTTTCTTT.

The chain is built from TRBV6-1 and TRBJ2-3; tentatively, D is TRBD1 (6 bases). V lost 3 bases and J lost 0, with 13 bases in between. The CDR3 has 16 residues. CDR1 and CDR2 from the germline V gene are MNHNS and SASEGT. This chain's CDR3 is CASSDDGRGSTDTQYF. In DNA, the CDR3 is TGTGCCAGCAGTGATGATGGTAGGGGGAGCACAGATACGCAGTATTTT.

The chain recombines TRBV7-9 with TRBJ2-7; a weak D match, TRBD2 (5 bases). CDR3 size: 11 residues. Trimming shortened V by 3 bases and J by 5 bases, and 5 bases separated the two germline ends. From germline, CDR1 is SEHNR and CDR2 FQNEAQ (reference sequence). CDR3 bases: TGTGCCAGCAGCTTGGGAGACGAGCAGTACTTC. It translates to CASSLGDEQYF.

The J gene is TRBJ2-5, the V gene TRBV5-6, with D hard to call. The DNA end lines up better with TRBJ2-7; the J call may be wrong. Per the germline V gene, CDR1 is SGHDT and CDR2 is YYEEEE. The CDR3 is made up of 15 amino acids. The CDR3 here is CASSLFGELIYEQYF. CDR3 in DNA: TGTGCCAGCAGCTTGTTTGGCGAACTAATCTACGAGCAGTACTTC.

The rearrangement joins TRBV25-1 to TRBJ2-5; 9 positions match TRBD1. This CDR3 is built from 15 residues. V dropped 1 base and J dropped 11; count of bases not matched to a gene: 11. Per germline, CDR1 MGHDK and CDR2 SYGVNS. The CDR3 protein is CASSELRKGQGLQYF. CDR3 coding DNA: TGTGCCAGCAGTGAATTGCGCAAGGGACAGGGACTGCAGTACTTC.

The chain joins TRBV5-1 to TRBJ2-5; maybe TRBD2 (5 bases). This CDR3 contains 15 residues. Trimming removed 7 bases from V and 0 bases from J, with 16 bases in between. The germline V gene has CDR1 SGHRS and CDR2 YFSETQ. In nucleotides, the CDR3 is TGCGCCAGCCTACACCGGGATCTGTACCAAGAGACCCAGTACTTC. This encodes CASLHRDLYQETQYF.

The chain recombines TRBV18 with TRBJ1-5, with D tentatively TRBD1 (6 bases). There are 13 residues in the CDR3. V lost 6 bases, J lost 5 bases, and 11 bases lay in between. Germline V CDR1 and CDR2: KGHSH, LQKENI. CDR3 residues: CASSQGFDQPQHF. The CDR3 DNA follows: TGTGCCAGCTCCCAGGGGTTTGATCAGCCCCAGCATTTT. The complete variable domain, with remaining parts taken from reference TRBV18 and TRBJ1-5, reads NAGVMQNPRHLVRRRGQEARLRCSPMKGHSHVYWYRQLPEEGLKFMVYLQKENIIDESGMPKERFSAEFPKEGPSILRIQQVVRGDSAAYFCASSQGFDQPQHFGDGTRLSIL.

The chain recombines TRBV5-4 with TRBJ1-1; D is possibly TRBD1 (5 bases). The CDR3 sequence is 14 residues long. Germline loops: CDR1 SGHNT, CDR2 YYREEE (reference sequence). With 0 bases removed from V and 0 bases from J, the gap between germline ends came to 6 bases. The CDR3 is CASSLVGVNTEAFF. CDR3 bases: TGTGCCAGCAGCTTGGTAGGGGTGAACACTGAAGCTTTCTTT. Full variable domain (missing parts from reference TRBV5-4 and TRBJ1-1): ETGVTQSPTHLIKTRGQQVTLRCSSQSGHNTVSWYQQALGQGPQFIFQYYREEENGRGNFPPRFSGLQFPNYSSELNVNALELDDSALYLCASSLVGVNTEAFFGQGTRLTVV.

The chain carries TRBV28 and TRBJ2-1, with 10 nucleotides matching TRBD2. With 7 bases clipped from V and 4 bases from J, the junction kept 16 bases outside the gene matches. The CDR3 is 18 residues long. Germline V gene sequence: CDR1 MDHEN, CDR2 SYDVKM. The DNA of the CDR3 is TGTGCCAGCACGCCTAGCGGGAGTGGCGATGGTCTTTACAATGAGCAGTTCTTC. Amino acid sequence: CASTPSGSGDGLYNEQFF.

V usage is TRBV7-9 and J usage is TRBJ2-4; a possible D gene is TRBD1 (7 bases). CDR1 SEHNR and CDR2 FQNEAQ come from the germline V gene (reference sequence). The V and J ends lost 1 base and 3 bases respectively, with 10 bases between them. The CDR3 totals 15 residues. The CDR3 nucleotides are TGTGCCAGCAGCTTAGTCAGGGGGGACAAAAACATTCAGTACTTC. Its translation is CASSLVRGDKNIQYF.

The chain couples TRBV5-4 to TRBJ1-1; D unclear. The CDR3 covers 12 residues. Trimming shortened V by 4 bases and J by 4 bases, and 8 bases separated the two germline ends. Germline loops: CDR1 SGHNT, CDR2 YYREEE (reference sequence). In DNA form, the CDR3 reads TGTGCCAGCAGCCCCCTAGGCACTGAAGCTTTCTTT. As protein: CASSPLGTEAFF.

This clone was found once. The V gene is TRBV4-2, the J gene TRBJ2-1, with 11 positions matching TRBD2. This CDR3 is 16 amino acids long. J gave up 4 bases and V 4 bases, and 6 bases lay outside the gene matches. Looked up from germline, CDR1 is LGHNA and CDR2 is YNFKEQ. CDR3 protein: CASSLIGTSGYNEQFF. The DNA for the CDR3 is TGTGCCAGCAGCCTGATCGGGACTAGCGGATACAATGAGCAGTTCTTC.

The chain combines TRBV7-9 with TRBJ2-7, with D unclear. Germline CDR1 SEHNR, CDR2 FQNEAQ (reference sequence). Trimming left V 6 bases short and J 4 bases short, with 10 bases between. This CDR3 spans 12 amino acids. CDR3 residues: CASSLVRYEQYF. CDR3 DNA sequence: TGTGCCAGCAGTTTGGTCCGGTACGAGCAGTACTTC.

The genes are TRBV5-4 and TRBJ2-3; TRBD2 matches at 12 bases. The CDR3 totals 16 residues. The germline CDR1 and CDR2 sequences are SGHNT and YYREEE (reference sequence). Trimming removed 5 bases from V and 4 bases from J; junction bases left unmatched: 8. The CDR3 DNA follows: TGTGCCAGCAGTGGTAAACTAGCGGGAGGATCAGATACGCAGTATTTT. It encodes CASSGKLAGGSDTQYF.

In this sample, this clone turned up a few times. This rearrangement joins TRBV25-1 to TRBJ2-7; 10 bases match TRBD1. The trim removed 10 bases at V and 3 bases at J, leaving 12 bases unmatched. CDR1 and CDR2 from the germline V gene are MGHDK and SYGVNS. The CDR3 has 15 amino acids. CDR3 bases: TGTGCCACCACTACCGGGACAGGGGTTTACTACGAGCAGTACTTC. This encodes CATTTGTGVYYEQYF.

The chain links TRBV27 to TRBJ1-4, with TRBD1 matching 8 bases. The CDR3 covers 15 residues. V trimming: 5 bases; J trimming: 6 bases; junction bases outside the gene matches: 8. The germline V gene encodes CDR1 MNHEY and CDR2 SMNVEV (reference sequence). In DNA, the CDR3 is TGTGCCAGCAGTCGTCGGACAGGGAGGGATGAAAAACTGTTTTTT. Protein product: CASSRRTGRDEKLFF.